Sequencing of this TCR beta chain was carried out in a study of blood T cell repertoires in COVID-19. Study context: Samples taken during acute and convalescent COVID-19 were collected in the United States, Italy and Spain. T cells, B-cell-depleted T cells, or PBMCs supplied cDNA or gDNA.

As processed by the authors: Scientists estimated how many nucleated cells there were by amplifying reference gene primers. Generated by immunoSEQ multiplex PCR, the TCRdb table keeps only in-frame clones and is missing some. V and J calls plus clone size are reproduced from that table; the DNA served to infer D and trimming. The sample records 110,000 to 150,000 clones, 75% to 85% being singletons. The CDR3 is 13 residues long. CDR1 SNHLY and CDR2 FYNNEI come from the germline V gene. V dropped 3 bases and J dropped 0 bases, with 3 bases sitting between them. Sequencing was carried out using peripheral blood. The rearrangement links TRBV2 to TRBJ1-5; no definite D call. The source is a man between 60 and 75 years old with acute or convalescent COVID-19. The CDR3, as DNA: TGTGCCAGCAGTGACAGTAGCAATCAGCCCCAGCATTTT. This translates into CASSDSSNQPQHF.